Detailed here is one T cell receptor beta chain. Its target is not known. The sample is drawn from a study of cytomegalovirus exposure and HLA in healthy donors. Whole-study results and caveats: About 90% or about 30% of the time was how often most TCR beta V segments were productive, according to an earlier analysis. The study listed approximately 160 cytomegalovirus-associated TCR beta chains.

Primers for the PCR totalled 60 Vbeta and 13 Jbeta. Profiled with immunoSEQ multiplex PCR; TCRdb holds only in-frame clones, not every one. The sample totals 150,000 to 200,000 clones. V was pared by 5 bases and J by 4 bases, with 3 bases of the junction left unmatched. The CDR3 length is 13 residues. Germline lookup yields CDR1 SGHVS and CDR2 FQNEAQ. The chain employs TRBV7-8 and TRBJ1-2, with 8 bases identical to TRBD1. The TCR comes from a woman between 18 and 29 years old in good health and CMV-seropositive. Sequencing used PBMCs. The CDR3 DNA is TGTGCCAGCAGCCCGGGACAGGTCTATGGCTACACCTTC. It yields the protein CASSPGQVYGYTF.